This T cell receptor beta chain originates from a study of shared clonotypes between healthy human individuals. Unmatched junction bases numbered 4, after V lost 2 bases and J lost 1 base. Germline values: CDR1 MNHNY, CDR2 SVGAGI (reference sequence). This CDR3 spans 15 amino acids. Positive CCR7 selection of CD45RO-negative cells yielded the naive CD8 cells, and terminally differentiated effector memory CD45RA+ cells were excluded. Authors' methods: For the immunoSEQ data, sequences were junction-only without quality scores, so filtering differed. TCRdb's table, derived via immunoSEQ multiplex PCR, lists solely in-frame clones and lacks some. The DNA was the basis for D and trimming; V, J and clone size are from that table. The repertoire has around 1,900,000 clones, 80% to 95% of them found once; the top ten carry around 1.7%.

The sample taken for sequencing was naive CD8+ T cells from PBMCs. V usage is TRBV6-6 and J usage is TRBJ1-1; 7 bases align to TRBD1. The clonotype comes from a man aged 18-30 years in good health. Some clones in this sample may be carry-over from other donors' samples. CDR3 sequence reads: CASSYPDRWNTEAFF. DNA of the CDR3: TGTGCCAGCAGTTACCCGGACAGGTGGAACACTGAAGCTTTCTTT.